The rows below give T cell receptor beta chains drawn from one sample of a study of blood T cell repertoires in COVID-19. Produced via immunoSEQ multiplex PCR; TCRdb's table is partial and in-frame only. Of 150,000 or so clones in the sample, 86% are singletons; the top ten hold almost 1%. The sample consisted of peripheral blood. Receptors were obtained from a man younger than 35 with acute or convalescent COVID-19. The CDR3 runs from the conserved cysteine through the conserved F or W. The order of the fields is clone size, D gene, V gene, J gene, CDR3 protein, CDR3 DNA. The D gene is left open where the match is weak. Clone size appears in some rows only: once, few, many, or a class for an expanded clone.

NA,TRBD1,TRBV12-5,TRBJ2-1,CASGSGVGQGADEQFF,TGTGCTAGTGGCTCGGGCGTAGGACAGGGGGCCGATGAGCAGTTCTTC
NA,NA,TRBV19,TRBJ1-2,CASSIVPGSNYGYTF,TGTGCCAGTAGTATAGTCCCAGGCAGTAACTATGGCTACACCTTC
NA,TRBD2,TRBV2,TRBJ2-1,CASTKGSAGGLEQFF,TGTGCCAGCACTAAGGGGTCAGCGGGGGGGCTGGAGCAGTTCTTC
NA,NA,TRBV20-1,TRBJ2-2,CSASSTGANTGELFF,TGCAGTGCTAGTAGTACGGGGGCGAACACCGGGGAGCTGTTTTTT
NA,NA,TRBV7-9,TRBJ2-1,CASSLGGVLNEQFF,TGTGCCAGCAGCTTAGGCGGGGTCCTCAATGAGCAGTTCTTC
NA,TRBD2,TRBV5-1,TRBJ2-2,CASSYGLAGVTGELFF,TGCGCCAGCAGCTACGGACTAGCGGGGGTCACCGGGGAGCTGTTTTTT
once,NA,TRBV5-6,TRBJ1-4,CASSLSRQGVEKLFF,TGTGCCAGCAGCTTAAGTCGGCAGGGTGTAGAAAAACTGTTTTTT
NA,NA,TRBV5-1,TRBJ2-1,CASSFSHRVVYNEQFF,TGCGCCAGCAGCTTTAGTCACAGGGTGGTTTACAATGAGCAGTTCTTC
NA,NA,TRBV3-1/TRBV3-2,TRBJ1-2,CASSRLESGFYGYTF,TGTGCCAGCAGCCGGCTAGAATCGGGTTTCTATGGCTACACCTTC
NA,NA,TRBV2,TRBJ1-3,CASSVAGVGNTIYF,TGTGCCAGCAGTGTCGCAGGGGTCGGAAACACCATATATTTT
few,TRBD2,TRBV2,TRBJ2-5,CASSDWRGVPGETQYF,TGTGCCAGCAGTGATTGGCGGGGGGTCCCAGGGGAGACCCAGTACTTC
once,TRBD1,TRBV9,TRBJ1-6,CASSARGGQGAFVNSPLHF,TGTGCCAGCAGCGCCCGAGGGGGGCAGGGGGCGTTTGTTAATTCACCCCTCCACTTT
NA,TRBD2,TRBV6-5,TRBJ2-7,CASSPPGGGLEQYF,TGTGCCAGCAGTCCGCCGGGGGGAGGGCTCGAGCAGTACTTC
NA,TRBD1,TRBV7-8,TRBJ1-3,CASRDTGGIENTIYF,TGTGCCAGCAGAGACACAGGGGGGATTGAAAACACCATATATTTT
NA,NA,TRBV28,TRBJ1-5,CASSSGFQPQHF,TGTGCCAGCAGTTCAGGGTTTCAGCCCCAGCATTTT
once,NA,TRBV5-6,TRBJ2-1,CASSLGVLEQFF,TGTGCCAGCAGCTTAGGGGTGCTTGAGCAGTTCTTC
once,NA,TRBV14,TRBJ2-5,CASSQDRGETQYF,TGTGCCAGCAGCCAAGACAGGGGTGAGACCCAGTACTTC
NA,TRBD1,TRBV24-1,TRBJ1-2,CATSDRGTGAYGYTF,TGTGCCACCAGTGACCGAGGGACAGGGGCATATGGCTACACCTTC
NA,TRBD1,TRBV24-1,TRBJ1-2,CATSDPGTGYGYTF,TGTGCCACCAGTGACCCCGGGACAGGGTATGGCTACACCTTC
NA,NA,TRBV6-5,TRBJ1-1,CASNSRENTEAFF,TGTGCCAGCAACTCCAGGGAGAACACTGAAGCTTTCTTT
NA,TRBD1,TRBV13,TRBJ1-5,CASSGRPGTGVNNQPQHF,TGTGCCAGCAGCGGCCGCCCCGGGACAGGGGTAAACAATCAGCCCCAGCATTTT
NA,NA,TRBV19,TRBJ1-3,CASSKAPGNTIYF,TGTGCCAGTAGTAAAGCCCCTGGAAACACCATATATTTT
NA,TRBD2,TRBV7-9,TRBJ2-1,CASSSLWGGNEQFF,TGTGCCAGCAGCTCCCTCTGGGGGGGCAATGAGCAGTTCTTC
few,TRBD2,TRBV3-1/TRBV3-2,TRBJ2-1,CASSQAGLAGNEQFF,TGTGCCAGCAGCCAAGCGGGACTAGCAGGTAATGAGCAGTTCTTC
NA,TRBD1,TRBV6-1,TRBJ1-1,CASSERGQGEAFF,TGTGCCAGCAGTGAAAGGGGACAGGGTGAAGCTTTCTTT
NA,NA,TRBV25-1,TRBJ1-6,CASSESGRVGSPLHF,TGTGCCAGCAGTGAATCCGGCAGGGTGGGTTCACCCCTCCACTTT
NA,TRBD1,TRBV6-5,TRBJ1-5,CASGDRANQPQHF,TGTGCCAGCGGGGACAGGGCCAATCAGCCCCAGCATTTT
NA,TRBD1,TRBV7-9,TRBJ2-2,CASIQTGHTGELFF,TGTGCCAGCATTCAGACAGGGCACACCGGGGAGCTGTTTTTT
NA,NA,TRBV6-2/TRBV6-3,TRBJ1-2,CASSYSGRNNGYTF,TGTGCCAGCAGTTACTCCGGCAGGAACAATGGCTACACCTTC
NA,TRBD1,TRBV6-5,TRBJ2-1,CASIWGQGVRNEQFF,TGTGCCAGCATTTGGGGCCAGGGGGTGAGGAATGAGCAGTTCTTC
NA,NA,TRBV13,TRBJ2-3,CASSFKAGDTQYF,TGTGCCAGCAGCTTCAAAGCAGGTGATACGCAGTATTTT
few,TRBD2,TRBV24-1,TRBJ2-2,CAVTSGAGTGELFF,TGTGCCGTGACTAGCGGGGCCGGCACCGGGGAGCTGTTTTTT
NA,NA,TRBV2,TRBJ1-1,CASSEIGRGTEAFF,TGTGCCAGCAGTGAAATCGGGAGAGGCACTGAAGCTTTCTTT
NA,NA,TRBV7-2,TRBJ2-1,CASSPPGRGNEQFF,TGTGCCAGCAGTCCGCCGGGTCGCGGCAATGAGCAGTTCTTC
once,NA,TRBV7-9,TRBJ2-1,CASPQGNEQFF,TGTGCCAGCCCCCAGGGCAATGAGCAGTTCTTC
NA,NA,TRBV5-4,TRBJ2-3,CASSPFLSDTQYF,TGTGCCAGCAGCCCCTTTTTATCAGATACGCAGTATTTT
NA,TRBD2,TRBV7-3,TRBJ2-1,CASSPGGAGYNEQFF,TGTGCCAGCAGCCCGGGAGGAGCTGGATACAATGAGCAGTTCTTC
NA,NA,TRBV27,TRBJ1-2,CASSSLGGTKDGYTF,TGTGCCAGCAGTTCCCTGGGAGGTACAAAAGATGGCTACACCTTC
NA,TRBD1,TRBV12-3/TRBV12-4,TRBJ2-1,CASRTPGQTEQFF,TGTGCCAGCAGAACTCCGGGACAGACTGAGCAGTTCTTC
once,NA,TRBV2,TRBJ2-5,CASRGIQQVWEETQYF,TGTGCCAGCAGGGGTATTCAACAGGTTTGGGAAGAGACCCAGTACTTC
NA,TRBD1,TRBV27,TRBJ2-1,CASSTPDRGRGDEQFF,TGTGCCAGCAGTACTCCAGACAGGGGGCGCGGGGATGAGCAGTTCTTC
NA,TRBD1,TRBV19,TRBJ1-2,CASSTGQGWHYGYTF,TGTGCCAGTAGTACAGGACAGGGGTGGCACTATGGCTACACCTTC
NA,NA,TRBV27,TRBJ1-5,CASSLKGVIRGGNQPQHF,TGTGCCAGCAGTTTAAAGGGGGTCATCCGGGGCGGCAATCAGCCCCAGCATTTT
once,TRBD2,TRBV19,TRBJ2-4,CASSMVRGNIQYF,TGTGCCAGTAGTATGGTGCGGGGGAACATTCAGTACTTC
NA,TRBD1,TRBV5-1,TRBJ2-1,CASRSRGLGGGEQFF,TGCGCCAGCAGATCGAGGGGGCTTGGTGGCGGTGAGCAGTTCTTC
NA,NA,TRBV5-6,TRBJ2-5,CASSYRGAETQYF,TGTGCCAGCAGCTACCGGGGGGCAGAGACCCAGTACTTC
NA,NA,TRBV6-1,TRBJ2-7,CASSEWPGKAYEQYF,TGTGCCAGCAGTGAATGGCCGGGGAAAGCCTACGAGCAGTACTTC
NA,NA,TRBV6-5,TRBJ2-7,CASSPGLSGDEQYF,TGTGCCAGCAGTCCCGGACTATCCGGGGACGAGCAGTACTTC
once,TRBD1,TRBV7-8,TRBJ2-1,CASSLRTGSSYNEQFF,TGTGCCAGCAGCTTAAGGACAGGGAGCTCCTACAATGAGCAGTTCTTC
NA,TRBD2,TRBV7-8,TRBJ2-7,CASSWGTSGGPRSSYEQYF,TGTGCCAGCAGCTGGGGGACTAGCGGGGGGCCGAGGAGCTCCTACGAGCAGTACTTC
NA,NA,TRBV10-3,TRBJ1-3,CATTGSGNTIYF,TGTGCCACAACAGGCTCTGGAAACACCATATATTTT